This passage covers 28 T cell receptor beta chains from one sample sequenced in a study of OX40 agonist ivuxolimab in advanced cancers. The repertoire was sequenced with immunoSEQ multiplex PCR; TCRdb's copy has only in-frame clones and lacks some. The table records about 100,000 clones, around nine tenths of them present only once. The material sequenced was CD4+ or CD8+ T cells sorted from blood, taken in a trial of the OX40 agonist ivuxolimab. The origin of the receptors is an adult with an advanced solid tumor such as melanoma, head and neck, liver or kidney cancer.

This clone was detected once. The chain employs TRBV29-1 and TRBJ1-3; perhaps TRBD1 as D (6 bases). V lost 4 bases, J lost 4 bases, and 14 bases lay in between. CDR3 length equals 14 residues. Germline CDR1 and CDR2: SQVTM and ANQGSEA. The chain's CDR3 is CSVGDIVAGNTIYF. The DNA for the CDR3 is TGCAGCGTTGGGGACATCGTCGCGGGAAACACCATATATTTT. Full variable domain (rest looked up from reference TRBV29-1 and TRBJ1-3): SAVISQKPSRDICQRGTSLTIQCQVDSQVTMMFWYRQQPGQSLTLIATANQGSEATYESGFVIDKFPISRPNLTFSTLTVSNMSPEDSSIYLCSVGDIVAGNTIYFGEGSWLTVV.

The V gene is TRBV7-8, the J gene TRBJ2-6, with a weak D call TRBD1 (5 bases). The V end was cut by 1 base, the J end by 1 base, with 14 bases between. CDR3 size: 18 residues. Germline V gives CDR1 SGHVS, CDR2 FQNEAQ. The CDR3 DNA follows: TGTGCCAGCAGCTTAGTCTGGGGCCCAAGGTCTGGGGCCAACGTCCTGACTTTC. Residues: CASSLVWGPRSGANVLTF.

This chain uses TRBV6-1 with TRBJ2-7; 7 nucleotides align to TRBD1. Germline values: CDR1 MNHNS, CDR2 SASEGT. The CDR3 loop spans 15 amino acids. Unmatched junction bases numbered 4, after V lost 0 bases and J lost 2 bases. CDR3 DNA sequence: TGTGCCAGCAGTGAAGCGAACAGGGGTCCCTACGAGCAGTACTTC. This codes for CASSEANRGPYEQYF.

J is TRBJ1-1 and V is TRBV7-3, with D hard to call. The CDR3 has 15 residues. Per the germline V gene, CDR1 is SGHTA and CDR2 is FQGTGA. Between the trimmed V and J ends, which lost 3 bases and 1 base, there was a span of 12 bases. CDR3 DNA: TGTGCCAGCAGCTTGAGGAGACACAAGAACACTGAAGCTTTCTTT. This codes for CASSLRRHKNTEAFF.

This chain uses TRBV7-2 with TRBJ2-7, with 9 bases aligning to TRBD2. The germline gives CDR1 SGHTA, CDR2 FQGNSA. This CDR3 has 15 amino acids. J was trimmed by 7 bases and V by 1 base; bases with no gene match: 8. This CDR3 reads CASSLVASGELEQYF. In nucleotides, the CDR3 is TGTGCCAGCAGCTTAGTGGCTAGCGGGGAGCTGGAGCAGTACTTC. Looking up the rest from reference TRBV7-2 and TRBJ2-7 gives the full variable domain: GAGVSQSPSNKVTEKGKDVELRCDPISGHTALYWYRQSLGQGLEFLIYFQGNSAPDKSGLPSDRFSAERTGGSVSTLTIQRTQQEDSAVYLCASSLVASGELEQYFGPGTRLTVT.

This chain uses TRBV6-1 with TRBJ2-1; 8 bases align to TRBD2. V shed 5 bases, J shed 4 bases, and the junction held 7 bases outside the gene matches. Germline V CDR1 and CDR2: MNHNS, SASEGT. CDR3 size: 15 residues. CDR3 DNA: TGTGCCAGCAGTAAAGGGACTAGTCCTTACAATGAGCAGTTCTTC. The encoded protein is CASSKGTSPYNEQFF.

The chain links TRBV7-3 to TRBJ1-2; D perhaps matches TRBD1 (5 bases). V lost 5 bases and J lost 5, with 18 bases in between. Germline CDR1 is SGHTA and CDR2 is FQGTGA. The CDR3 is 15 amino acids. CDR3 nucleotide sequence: TGTGCCAGCAGCCAGCGGGCAGCGAGGGGATATGGCTACACCTTC. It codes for CASSQRAARGYGYTF.

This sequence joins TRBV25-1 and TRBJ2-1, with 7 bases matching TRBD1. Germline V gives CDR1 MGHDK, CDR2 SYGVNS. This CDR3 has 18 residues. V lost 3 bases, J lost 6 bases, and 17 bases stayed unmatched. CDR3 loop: CASSDVIGKGQKSNEQFF. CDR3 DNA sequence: TGTGCCAGCAGTGATGTGATAGGAAAGGGACAGAAGAGCAATGAGCAGTTCTTC.

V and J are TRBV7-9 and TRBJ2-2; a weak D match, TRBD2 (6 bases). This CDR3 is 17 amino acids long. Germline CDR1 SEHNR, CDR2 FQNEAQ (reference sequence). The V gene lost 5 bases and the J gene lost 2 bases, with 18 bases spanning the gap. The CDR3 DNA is TGTGCCAGCAGCCCCAGAAGCGGGCGACCTAACACCGGGGAGCTGTTTTTT. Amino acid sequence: CASSPRSGRPNTGELFF. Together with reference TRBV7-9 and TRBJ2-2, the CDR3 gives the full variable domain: DTGVSQNPRHKITKRGQNVTFRCDPISEHNRLYWYRQTLGQGPEFLTYFQNEAQLEKSRLLSDRFSAERPKGSFSTLEIQRTEQGDSAMYLCASSPRSGRPNTGELFFGEGSRLTVL.

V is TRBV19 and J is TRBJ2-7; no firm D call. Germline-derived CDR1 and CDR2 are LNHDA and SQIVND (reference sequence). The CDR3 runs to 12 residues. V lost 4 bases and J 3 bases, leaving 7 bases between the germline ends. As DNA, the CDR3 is TGTGCCAGTAGTACCCCTAGCTACGAGCAGTACTTC. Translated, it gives CASSTPSYEQYF.

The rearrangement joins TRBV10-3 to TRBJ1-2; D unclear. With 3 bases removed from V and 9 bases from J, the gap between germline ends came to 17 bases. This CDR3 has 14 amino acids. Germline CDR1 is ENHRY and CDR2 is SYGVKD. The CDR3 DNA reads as TGTGCCATCAGTGACGTCGGTCGAGTCGAGAGCTACACCTTC. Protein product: CAISDVGRVESYTF.

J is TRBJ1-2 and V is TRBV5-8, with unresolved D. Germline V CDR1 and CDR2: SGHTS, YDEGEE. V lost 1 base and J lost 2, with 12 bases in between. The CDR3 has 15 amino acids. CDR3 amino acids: CASSLLGQINYGYTF. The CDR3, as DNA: TGTGCCAGCAGCTTGCTTGGCCAGATCAACTATGGCTACACCTTC.

The CDR3 sequence is CASSEYGQGQTEAFF. The CDR3, as DNA: TGCGCCAGCAGTGAATACGGACAGGGTCAAACTGAAGCTTTCTTT. The chain has TRBV10-1 and TRBJ1-1, with 8 bases fitting TRBD1. Germline loops: CDR1 WNHNN, CDR2 SYGVQD (reference sequence). With 3 bases clipped from V and 5 bases from J, the junction kept 8 bases outside the gene matches. This CDR3 has 15 residues.

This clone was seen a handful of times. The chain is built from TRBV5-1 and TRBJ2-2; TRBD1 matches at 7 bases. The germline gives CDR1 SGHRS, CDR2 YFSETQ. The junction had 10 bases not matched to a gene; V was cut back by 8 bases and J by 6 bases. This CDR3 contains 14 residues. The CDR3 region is CASRRQGVPGELFF. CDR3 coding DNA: TGCGCCAGTCGAAGACAGGGTGTTCCCGGGGAGCTGTTTTTT.

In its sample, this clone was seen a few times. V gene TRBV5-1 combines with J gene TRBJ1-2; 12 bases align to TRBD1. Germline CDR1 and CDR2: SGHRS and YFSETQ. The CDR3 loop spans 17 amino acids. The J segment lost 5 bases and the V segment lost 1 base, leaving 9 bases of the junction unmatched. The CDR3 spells CASSLTLGTGGVYGYTF. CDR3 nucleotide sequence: TGCGCCAGCAGCTTGACATTAGGGACAGGGGGCGTTTATGGCTACACCTTC.

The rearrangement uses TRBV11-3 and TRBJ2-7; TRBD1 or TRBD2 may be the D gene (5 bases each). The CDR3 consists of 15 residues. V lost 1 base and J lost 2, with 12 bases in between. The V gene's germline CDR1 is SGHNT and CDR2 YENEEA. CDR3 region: CASSLAPGPTYEQYF. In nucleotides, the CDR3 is TGTGCCAGCAGCTTAGCCCCGGGACCCACCTACGAGCAGTACTTC.

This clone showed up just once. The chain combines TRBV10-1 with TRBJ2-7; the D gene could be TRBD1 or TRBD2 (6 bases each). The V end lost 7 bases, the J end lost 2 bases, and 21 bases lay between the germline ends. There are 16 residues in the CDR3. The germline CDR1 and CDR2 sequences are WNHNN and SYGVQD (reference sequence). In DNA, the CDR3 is TGCGCCAGCACTAGCATGGGGGGCTCGAGAACCTACGAGCAGTACTTC. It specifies CASTSMGGSRTYEQYF.

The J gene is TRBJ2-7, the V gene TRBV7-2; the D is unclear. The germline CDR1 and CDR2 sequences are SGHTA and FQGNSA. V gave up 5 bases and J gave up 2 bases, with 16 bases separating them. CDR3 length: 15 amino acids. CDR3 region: CASSRRQAQTYEQYF. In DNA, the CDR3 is TGTGCCAGCAGCCGCCGCCAGGCACAGACCTACGAGCAGTACTTC.

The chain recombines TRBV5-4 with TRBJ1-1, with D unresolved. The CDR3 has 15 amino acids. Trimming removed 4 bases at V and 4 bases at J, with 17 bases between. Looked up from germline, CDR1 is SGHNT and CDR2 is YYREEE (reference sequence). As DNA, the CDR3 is TGTGCCAGCAGCCAGATAAATGTGGGAGGCACTGAAGCTTTCTTT. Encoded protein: CASSQINVGGTEAFF. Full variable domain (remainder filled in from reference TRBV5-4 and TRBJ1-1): ETGVTQSPTHLIKTRGQQVTLRCSSQSGHNTVSWYQQALGQGPQFIFQYYREEENGRGNFPPRFSGLQFPNYSSELNVNALELDDSALYLCASSQINVGGTEAFFGQGTRLTVV.

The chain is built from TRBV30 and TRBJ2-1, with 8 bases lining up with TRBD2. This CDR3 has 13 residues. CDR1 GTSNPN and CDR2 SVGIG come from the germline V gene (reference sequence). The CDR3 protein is CAGTLADYNEQFF. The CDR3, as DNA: TGTGCTGGGACACTAGCGGATTACAATGAGCAGTTCTTC.

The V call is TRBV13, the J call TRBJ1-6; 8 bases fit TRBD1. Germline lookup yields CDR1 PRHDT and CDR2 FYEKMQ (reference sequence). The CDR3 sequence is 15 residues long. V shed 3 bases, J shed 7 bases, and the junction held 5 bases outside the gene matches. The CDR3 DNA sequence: TGTGCCAGCAGCTTGGAACAGGGGGGGAATTCACCCCTCCACTTT. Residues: CASSLEQGGNSPLHF.

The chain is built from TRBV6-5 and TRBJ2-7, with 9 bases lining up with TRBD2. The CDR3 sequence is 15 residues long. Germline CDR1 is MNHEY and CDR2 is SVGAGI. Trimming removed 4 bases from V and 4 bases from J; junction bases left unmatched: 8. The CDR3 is CASSSLAGARYEQYF. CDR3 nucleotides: TGTGCCAGCAGTTCCTTAGCGGGAGCCCGGTACGAGCAGTACTTC.

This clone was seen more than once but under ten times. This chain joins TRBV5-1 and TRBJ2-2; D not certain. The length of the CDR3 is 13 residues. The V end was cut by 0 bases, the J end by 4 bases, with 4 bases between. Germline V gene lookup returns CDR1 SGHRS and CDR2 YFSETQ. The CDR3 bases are TGCGCCAGCAGCTTGGAGGGCACCGGGGAGCTGTTTTTT. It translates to CASSLEGTGELFF.

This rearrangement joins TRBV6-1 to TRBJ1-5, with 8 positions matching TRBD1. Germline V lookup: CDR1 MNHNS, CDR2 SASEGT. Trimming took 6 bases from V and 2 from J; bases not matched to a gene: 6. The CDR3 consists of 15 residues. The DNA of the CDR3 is TGTGCCAGCAGCCCCGGGACAGGCCGCAATCAGCCCCAGCATTTT. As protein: CASSPGTGRNQPQHF.

The CDR3 DNA follows: TGTGCCAGCAGCTTAAGAGGGTATGGCTACACCTTC. It is translated as CASSLRGYGYTF. The chain uses TRBV11-2 and TRBJ1-2, with no clear D. Germline-derived CDR1 and CDR2 are SGHAT and FQNNGV. Deletions cut 2 bases from V and 5 bases from J, with 6 bases between. The CDR3 runs 12 residues.

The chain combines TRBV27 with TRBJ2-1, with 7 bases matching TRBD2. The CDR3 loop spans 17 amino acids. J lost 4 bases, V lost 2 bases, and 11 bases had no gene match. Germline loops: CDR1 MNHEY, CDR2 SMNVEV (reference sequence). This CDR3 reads CASSLRFTSGKYNEQFF. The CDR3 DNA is TGTGCCAGCAGTTTACGTTTCACGAGCGGGAAGTACAATGAGCAGTTCTTC.

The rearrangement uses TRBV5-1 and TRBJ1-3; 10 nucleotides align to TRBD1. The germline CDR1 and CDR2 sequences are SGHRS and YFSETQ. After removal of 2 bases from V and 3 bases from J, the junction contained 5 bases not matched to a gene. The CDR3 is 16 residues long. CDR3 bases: TGCGCCAGCAGCTTAGGGACAGGGGTTATTGGAAACACCATATATTTT. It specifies CASSLGTGVIGNTIYF. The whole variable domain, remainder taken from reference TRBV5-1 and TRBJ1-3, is KAGVTQTPRYLIKTRGQQVTLSCSPISGHRSVSWYQQTPGQGLQFLFEYFSETQRNKGNFPGRFSGRQFSNSRSEMNVSTLELGDSALYLCASSLGTGVIGNTIYFGEGSWLTVV.

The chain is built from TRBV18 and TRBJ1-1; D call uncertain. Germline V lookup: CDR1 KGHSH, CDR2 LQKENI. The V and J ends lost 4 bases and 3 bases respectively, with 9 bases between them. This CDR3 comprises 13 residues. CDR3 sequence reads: CASSLDRDTEAFF. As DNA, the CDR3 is TGTGCCAGCTCACTTGATAGGGACACTGAAGCTTTCTTT.